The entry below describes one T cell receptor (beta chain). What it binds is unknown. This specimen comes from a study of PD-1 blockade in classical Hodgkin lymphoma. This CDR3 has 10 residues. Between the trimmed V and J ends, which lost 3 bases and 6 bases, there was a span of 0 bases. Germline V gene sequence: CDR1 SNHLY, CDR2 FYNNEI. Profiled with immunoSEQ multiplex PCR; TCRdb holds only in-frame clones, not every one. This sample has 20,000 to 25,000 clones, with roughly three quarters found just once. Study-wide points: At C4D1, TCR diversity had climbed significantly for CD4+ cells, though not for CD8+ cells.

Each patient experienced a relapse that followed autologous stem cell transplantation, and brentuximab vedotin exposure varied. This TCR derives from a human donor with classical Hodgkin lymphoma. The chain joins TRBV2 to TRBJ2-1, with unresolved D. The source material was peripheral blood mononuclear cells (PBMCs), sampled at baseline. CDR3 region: CASSDNEQFF. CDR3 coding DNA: TGTGCCAGCAGTGACAATGAGCAGTTCTTC.